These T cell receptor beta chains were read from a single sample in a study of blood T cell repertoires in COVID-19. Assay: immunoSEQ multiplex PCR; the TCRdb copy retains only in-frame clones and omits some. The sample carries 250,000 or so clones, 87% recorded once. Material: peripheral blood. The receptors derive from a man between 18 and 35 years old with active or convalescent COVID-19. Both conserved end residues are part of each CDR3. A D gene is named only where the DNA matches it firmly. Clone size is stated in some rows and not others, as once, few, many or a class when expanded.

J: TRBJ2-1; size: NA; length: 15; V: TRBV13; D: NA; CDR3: CASSSGTPEGDEQFF; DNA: TGTGCCAGCAGCTCTGGGACACCCGAAGGGGATGAGCAGTTCTTC
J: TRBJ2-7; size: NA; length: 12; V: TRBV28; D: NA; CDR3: CASSLADYEQYF; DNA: TGTGCCAGCAGTTTAGCAGACTACGAGCAGTACTTC
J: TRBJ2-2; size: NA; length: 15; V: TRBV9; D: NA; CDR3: CASSVNKGDTGELFF; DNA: TGTGCCAGCAGCGTAAATAAGGGGGACACCGGGGAGCTGTTTTTT
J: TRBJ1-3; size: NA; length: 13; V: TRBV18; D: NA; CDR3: CASSTGGGNTIYF; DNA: TGTGCCAGCTCGACAGGTGGAGGAAACACCATATATTTT
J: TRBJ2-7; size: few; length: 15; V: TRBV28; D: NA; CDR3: CASSFAGARAYEQYF; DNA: TGTGCCAGCAGTTTTGCGGGGGCTAGGGCCTACGAGCAGTACTTC
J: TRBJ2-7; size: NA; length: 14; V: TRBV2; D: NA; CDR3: CASRGQQALYEQYF; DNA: TGTGCCAGCAGAGGACAGCAGGCCCTCTACGAGCAGTACTTC
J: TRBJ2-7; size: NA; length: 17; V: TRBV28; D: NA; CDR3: CASSLSMQGKGSYEQYF; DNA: TGTGCCAGCAGTTTAAGTATGCAGGGAAAGGGCTCCTACGAGCAGTACTTC
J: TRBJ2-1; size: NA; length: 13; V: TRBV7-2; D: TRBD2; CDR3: CASSLVGGNEQFF; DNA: TGTGCCAGCAGCTTAGTGGGAGGGAATGAGCAGTTCTTC
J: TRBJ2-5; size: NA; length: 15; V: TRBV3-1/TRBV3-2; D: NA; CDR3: CASSPSLVAGETQYF; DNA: TGTGCCAGCAGCCCCTCTTTAGTAGCCGGGGAGACCCAGTACTTC
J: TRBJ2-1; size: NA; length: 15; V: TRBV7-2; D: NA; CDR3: CASSSTTSGASEQFF; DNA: TGTGCCAGCAGCTCAACTACCTCAGGGGCGAGTGAGCAGTTCTTC
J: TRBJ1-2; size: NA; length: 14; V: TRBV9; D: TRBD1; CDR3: CASSFGQANYGYTF; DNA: TGTGCCAGCAGCTTCGGACAGGCTAACTATGGCTACACCTTC
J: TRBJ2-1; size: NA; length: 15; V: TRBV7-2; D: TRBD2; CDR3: CASSLVAGNYNEQFF; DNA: TGTGCCAGCAGCTTAGTAGCGGGGAATTACAATGAGCAGTTCTTC
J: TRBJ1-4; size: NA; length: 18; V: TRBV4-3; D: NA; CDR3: CASSQVRGGDTTNEKLFF; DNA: TGCGCCAGCAGCCAAGTTCGGGGAGGGGATACCACTAATGAAAAACTGTTTTTT
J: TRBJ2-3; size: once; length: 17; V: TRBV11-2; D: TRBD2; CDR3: CASSLELAGDATDTQYF; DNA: TGTGCCAGCAGCTTGGAACTAGCGGGAGACGCCACAGATACGCAGTATTTT
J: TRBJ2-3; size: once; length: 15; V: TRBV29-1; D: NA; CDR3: CSVDSDRRYTDTQYF; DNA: TGCAGCGTAGATTCCGACAGGCGTTACACAGATACGCAGTATTTT
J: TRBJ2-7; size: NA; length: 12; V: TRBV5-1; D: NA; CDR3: CASSPDYSTQYF; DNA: TGCGCCAGCAGCCCGGACTACTCCACCCAGTACTTC
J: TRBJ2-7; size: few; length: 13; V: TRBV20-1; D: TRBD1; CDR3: CSASRQGSYEQYF; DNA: TGCAGTGCTAGTAGACAGGGCAGCTACGAGCAGTACTTC
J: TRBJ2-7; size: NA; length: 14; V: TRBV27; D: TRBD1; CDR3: CASSSGTGGLEQYF; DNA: TGTGCCAGCAGTTCGGGGACAGGGGGCTTAGAGCAGTACTTC
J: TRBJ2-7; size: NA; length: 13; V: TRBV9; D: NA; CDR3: CASSVGADAPQYF; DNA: TGTGCCAGCAGCGTGGGGGCTGACGCACCGCAGTACTTC
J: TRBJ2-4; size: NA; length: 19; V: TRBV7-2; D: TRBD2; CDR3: CASSPAGIRSREAKNIQYF; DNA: TGTGCCAGCAGCCCCGCCGGGATCCGGTCGCGGGAGGCCAAAAACATTCAGTACTTC
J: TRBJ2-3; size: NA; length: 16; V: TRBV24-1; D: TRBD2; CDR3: CATSDLGGEHTDTQYF; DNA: TGTGCCACCAGTGATTTGGGGGGGGAGCACACAGATACGCAGTATTTT
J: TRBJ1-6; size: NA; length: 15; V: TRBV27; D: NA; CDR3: CASTRQQAYNSPLHF; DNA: TGTGCCAGCACCCGACAGCAAGCCTATAATTCACCCCTCCACTTT
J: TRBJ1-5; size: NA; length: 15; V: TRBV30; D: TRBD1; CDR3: CAWSYRDRGGQPQHF; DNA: TGTGCCTGGAGTTACCGGGACAGGGGTGGCCAGCCCCAGCATTTT
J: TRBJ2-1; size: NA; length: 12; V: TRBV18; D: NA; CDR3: CASSPRSNEQFF; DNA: TGTGCCAGCTCACCCCGTTCCAATGAGCAGTTCTTC
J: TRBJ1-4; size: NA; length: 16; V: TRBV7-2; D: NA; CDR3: CASRKNTGATNEKLFF; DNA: TGTGCCAGCAGGAAGAACACGGGAGCAACTAATGAAAAACTGTTTTTT
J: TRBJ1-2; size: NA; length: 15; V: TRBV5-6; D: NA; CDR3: CASSLGTAIYYGYTF; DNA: TGTGCCAGCAGCTTGGGGACAGCGATTTACTATGGCTACACCTTC
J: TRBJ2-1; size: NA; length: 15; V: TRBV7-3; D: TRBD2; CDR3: CASSYSLAGGNEQFF; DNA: TGTGCCAGCAGCTACTCACTAGCGGGAGGGAATGAGCAGTTCTTC
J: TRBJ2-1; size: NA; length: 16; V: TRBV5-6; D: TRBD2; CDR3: CASSLAASGAYNEQFF; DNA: TGTGCCAGCAGCTTGGCCGCTAGCGGGGCCTACAATGAGCAGTTCTTC
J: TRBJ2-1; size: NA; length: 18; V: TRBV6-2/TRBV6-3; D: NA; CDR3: CASSYVSPPRGLYNEQFF; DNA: TGTGCCAGCAGTTACGTCTCCCCCCCACGGGGTCTCTACAATGAGCAGTTCTTC
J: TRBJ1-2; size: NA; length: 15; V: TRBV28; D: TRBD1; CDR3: CASSAGTGIFYGYTF; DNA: TGTGCCAGCAGCGCCGGGACAGGGATTTTCTATGGCTACACCTTC
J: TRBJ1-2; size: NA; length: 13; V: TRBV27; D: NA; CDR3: CASSLTGPYGYTF; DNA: TGTGCCAGCAGTTTAACAGGCCCCTATGGCTACACCTTC
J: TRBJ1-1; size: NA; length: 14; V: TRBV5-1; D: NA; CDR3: CASSLPGQGTEAFF; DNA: TGCGCCAGCAGCCTCCCGGGGCAGGGGACTGAAGCTTTCTTT
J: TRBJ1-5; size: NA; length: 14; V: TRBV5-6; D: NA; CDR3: CASSPRGPNQPQHF; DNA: TGTGCCAGCAGCCCGCGGGGACCCAATCAGCCCCAGCATTTT
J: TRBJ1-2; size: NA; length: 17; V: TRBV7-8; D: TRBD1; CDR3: CASSQTRGTGANYGYTF; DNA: TGTGCCAGCAGCCAAACGAGGGGGACAGGAGCTAACTATGGCTACACCTTC
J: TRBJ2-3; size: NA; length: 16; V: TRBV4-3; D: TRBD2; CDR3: CASSQGPSGDSDTQYF; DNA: TGCGCCAGCAGCCAAGGTCCTAGCGGGGATTCAGATACGCAGTATTTT
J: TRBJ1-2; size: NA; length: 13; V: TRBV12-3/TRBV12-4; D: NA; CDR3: CASTIQGNYGYTF; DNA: TGTGCCAGCACCATACAGGGTAACTATGGCTACACCTTC
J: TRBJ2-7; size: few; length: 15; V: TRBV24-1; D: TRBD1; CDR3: CATSDTGQGSYEQYF; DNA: TGTGCCACCAGTGACACGGGACAGGGGTCCTACGAGCAGTACTTC
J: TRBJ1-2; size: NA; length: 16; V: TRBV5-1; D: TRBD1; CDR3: CASSLGQGVFNYGYTF; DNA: TGCGCCAGCAGCTTGGGACAGGGGGTGTTTAACTATGGCTACACCTTC
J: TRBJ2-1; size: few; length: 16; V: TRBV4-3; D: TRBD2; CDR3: CASSLLGSGNENEQFF; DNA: TGCGCCAGCAGCCTTTTAGGTAGCGGGAACGAGAATGAGCAGTTCTTC
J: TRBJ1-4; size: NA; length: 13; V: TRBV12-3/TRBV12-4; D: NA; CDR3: CASSPTAAEKLFF; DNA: TGTGCCAGCAGTCCGACCGCGGCGGAAAAACTGTTTTTT
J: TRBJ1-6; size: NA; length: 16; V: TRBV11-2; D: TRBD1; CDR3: CASSLVGTGGISPLHF; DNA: TGTGCCAGCAGCTTAGTGGGGACAGGGGGCATTTCACCCCTCCACTTT
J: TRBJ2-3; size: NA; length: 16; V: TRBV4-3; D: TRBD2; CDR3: CASSQDLAGGPDTQYF; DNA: TGCGCCAGCAGCCAAGATCTAGCGGGGGGGCCCGATACGCAGTATTTT